Following are 28 T cell receptor beta chains from one sample sequenced in a study of blood T cell repertoires in COVID-19. Sequencing used immunoSEQ multiplex PCR; TCRdb keeps in-frame clones, though not all of them. The sample includes roughly 69,000 clones, 90% of them seen just once. What was sequenced was peripheral blood. Receptors originate from a man in his forties or fifties with acute or convalescent COVID-19.

The chain recombines TRBV5-4 with TRBJ2-3, with a tentative D call TRBD1 (6 bases). This CDR3 has 14 residues. Germline V lookup: CDR1 SGHNT, CDR2 YYREEE (reference sequence). V was cut by 4 bases and J by 7 bases, with 16 bases left in between. The CDR3 region is CASSIPAQGHTQYF. Here the CDR3 DNA reads TGTGCCAGCAGCATCCCCGCACAGGGTCATACGCAGTATTTT.

This rearrangement joins TRBV19 to TRBJ2-7; TRBD1 matches at 7 bases. Germline loops: CDR1 LNHDA, CDR2 SQIVND (reference sequence). The ends lost 5 bases at V and 3 bases at J; junction bases unmatched: 10. This CDR3 is built from 15 residues. The CDR3 DNA is TGTGCCAGTAGTCCATCCGGGACAGAAAACTACGAGCAGTACTTC. Encoded protein: CASSPSGTENYEQYF.

This chain joins TRBV24-1 and TRBJ1-5; TRBD1 might be the D (5 bases). The CDR3 length is 14 residues. The ends were cut back, 5 bases at V and 0 bases at J, with 7 bases in the middle. Germline V gene data show CDR1 as KGHDR and CDR2 as SFDVKD. In DNA, the CDR3 is TGTGCCACCAGTGTACAGGATAGCAATCAGCCCCAGCATTTT. Translating gives CATSVQDSNQPQHF.

The chain uses TRBV15 and TRBJ2-3; D is ambiguous. Trimming stripped 0 bases from V and 2 bases from J, with 12 bases between. The CDR3 is 16 residues long. Germline V gene data show CDR1 as LNHNV and CDR2 as YYDKDF (reference sequence). Written as DNA, the CDR3 is TGTGCCACCAGCAGAGATCCGCCGCCCTACACAGATACGCAGTATTTT. This translates into CATSRDPPPYTDTQYF.

The V call is TRBV7-9, the J call TRBJ1-1; TRBD1 is a possible D gene (6 bases). The germline CDR1 and CDR2 sequences are SEHNR and FQNEAQ (reference sequence). The CDR3 is 15 residues long. V was trimmed by 6 bases and J by 1 base, leaving 15 bases between them. In DNA, the CDR3 is TGTGCCAGCAGACCACAGGGTTTCGGGAACACTGAAGCTTTCTTT. Translation: CASRPQGFGNTEAFF.

CDR3 nucleotides: TGTGCCAGCAGCTTAGCGGAGGGACTAGCGGGTTACAATGAGCAGTTCTTC. Encoded protein: CASSLAEGLAGYNEQFF. The rearrangement uses TRBV7-6 and TRBJ2-1; TRBD2 agrees at 12 bases. CDR1 is SGHVS, CDR2 FNYEAQ, per germline. The CDR3 covers 17 residues. With V trimmed by 0 bases and J by 4 bases, 4 bases remained unmatched.

The J gene is TRBJ1-6, the V gene TRBV4-1; no clear D. This CDR3 has 12 residues. Looked up from germline, CDR1 is MGHRA and CDR2 is YSYEKL. V lost 4 bases to trimming and J lost 10 bases, with 8 bases between them. The CDR3 spells CASSPRGSPLHF. CDR3 in DNA: TGCGCCAGCAGCCCCCGGGGATCACCCCTCCACTTT.

This chain links TRBV18 with TRBJ1-1, with TRBD1 as a possible D gene (6 bases). Germline loops: CDR1 KGHSH, CDR2 LQKENI. This CDR3 has 16 residues. V was trimmed by 6 bases and J by 2 bases, leaving 19 bases between them. The DNA for the CDR3 is TGTGCCAGCTCCCCATCCGGGACAAATTATAACACTGAAGCTTTCTTT. Its protein is CASSPSGTNYNTEAFF.

A note on this clone: Mismatch with germline at one junction end may stem from a read error. The chain carries TRBV7-2 and TRBJ2-7; 8 bases align to TRBD1. This CDR3 has 15 residues. The V gene's germline CDR1 is SGHTA and CDR2 FQGNSA. The DNA of the CDR3 is TGTGCCAGCAGCGTAGCCGGGACAGGTTCCTACGAGCAGTACTTC. As protein: CASSVAGTGSYEQYF.

The genes are TRBV6-5 and TRBJ2-3; TRBD1 is a possible D gene (5 bases). The CDR3 contains 13 residues. Germline-derived CDR1 and CDR2 are MNHEY and SVGAGI. V was clipped by 6 bases and J by 2 bases, with 9 bases between them. The CDR3 here is CASRGPDTDTQYF. In DNA form, the CDR3 reads TGTGCCAGCAGGGGGCCCGACACAGATACGCAGTATTTT.

V and J are TRBV11-2 and TRBJ2-7; possibly TRBD1 for D (6 bases). V was clipped by 5 bases and J by 3 bases, with 11 bases between them. The CDR3 covers 13 residues. In germline, CDR1 is SGHAT, CDR2 FQNNGV. CDR3 sequence: CASSKGQNYEQYF. CDR3 sequence (DNA): TGTGCCAGCAGCAAGGGACAAAACTACGAGCAGTACTTC.

The rearrangement joins TRBV6-6 to TRBJ1-4; D remains ambiguous. CDR3 size: 14 residues. CDR1 MNHNY and CDR2 SVGAGI come from the germline V gene (reference sequence). The V and J ends lost 5 bases and 8 bases respectively, with 15 bases between them. This CDR3 is CASSPTAAGEKLFF. In nucleotides, the CDR3 is TGTGCCAGCAGTCCGACCGCCGCGGGCGAAAAACTGTTTTTT.

V and J are TRBV5-1 and TRBJ2-2, with a possible D match to TRBD2 (6 bases). Germline assignment: CDR1 SGHRS and CDR2 YFSETQ. The CDR3 has 15 residues. V was trimmed by 3 bases and J by 5 bases, leaving 14 bases between them. CDR3 sequence: CASSSTTSQTGELFF. CDR3 DNA sequence: TGCGCCAGCAGCTCGACTACTAGCCAAACCGGGGAGCTGTTTTTT. Looking up the rest from reference TRBV5-1 and TRBJ2-2 gives the full variable domain: KAGVTQTPRYLIKTRGQQVTLSCSPISGHRSVSWYQQTPGQGLQFLFEYFSETQRNKGNFPGRFSGRQFSNSRSEMNVSTLELGDSALYLCASSSTTSQTGELFFGEGSRLTVL.

This chain joins TRBV10-2 and TRBJ2-5; TRBD2 might be the D (5 bases). V was clipped by 8 bases and J by 6 bases, with 16 bases between them. Germline V CDR1 and CDR2: WSHSY, SAAADI. The CDR3 spans 13 residues. DNA for the CDR3: TGCGCCAGCGCTGAACTAGTCCCAAAGACCCAGTACTTC. Its protein is CASAELVPKTQYF.

This chain uses TRBV21-1 with TRBJ2-5; TRBD2 is the table's D call, not checked against the DNA. TRBV21-1 is shown as a pseudogene. The length of the CDR3 is 21 residues. In nucleotides, the CDR3 is TGTGCCAGCAGCAAAGAATGGGCGATCTGGACTAGCGGGAGGAGGACGGAGACCCAGTACTTC. Protein: CASSKEWAIWTSGRRTETQYF.

The CDR3 region is CASSPIAGVHEQYF. CDR3 sequence (DNA): TGTGCCAGCAGCCCGATAGCGGGAGTCCACGAGCAGTACTTC. The rearrangement links TRBV3-1 (or the pseudogene TRBV3-2) to TRBJ2-7; 9 bases match TRBD2. Germline CDR1 reads LGHDT; CDR2 reads YNNKEL (reference sequence). V was pared by 4 bases and J by 5 bases, with 6 bases of the junction left unmatched. The CDR3 contains 14 residues.

This chain links TRBV2 with TRBJ1-2; D is perhaps TRBD1 (6 bases). V was trimmed by 1 base and J by 4 bases, leaving 10 bases between them. Germline-derived CDR1 and CDR2 are SNHLY and FYNNEI. This CDR3 contains 14 residues. The CDR3 loop reads CASSEEPRGYGYTF. CDR3 in DNA: TGTGCCAGCAGTGAAGAGCCCAGGGGCTATGGCTACACCTTC.

The DNA for the CDR3 is TGTGCCAGCTCACCTGGGGCGGGGAATCAGCCCCAGCATTTT. It translates to CASSPGAGNQPQHF. The chain recombines TRBV18 with TRBJ1-5; possible D gene TRBD1, 5 bases. Trimming removed 3 bases from V and 4 bases from J, with 10 bases in between. This CDR3 comprises 14 residues. CDR1 is KGHSH, CDR2 LQKENI, per germline. The variable domain in full, with the rest retrieved from reference TRBV18 and TRBJ1-5, is NAGVMQNPRHLVRRRGQEARLRCSPMKGHSHVYWYRQLPEEGLKFMVYLQKENIIDESGMPKERFSAEFPKEGPSILRIQQVVRGDSAAYFCASSPGAGNQPQHFGDGTRLSIL.

This clone showed up just once. The rearrangement joins TRBV2 to TRBJ2-5; the D gene is possibly TRBD2 (6 bases). The V gene lost 6 bases and the J gene lost 4 bases, with 21 bases spanning the gap. Germline V gives CDR1 SNHLY, CDR2 FYNNEI. CDR3 length equals 16 residues. The CDR3 is CASSPGAGYLGETQYF. The DNA for the CDR3 is TGTGCCAGCAGCCCTGGGGCGGGGTACCTCGGAGAGACCCAGTACTTC.

CDR3 in DNA: TGTGCCAGCTCACCACGGGGACTAGCGGGAGTAACCGGGGAGCTGTTTTTT. Protein product: CASSPRGLAGVTGELFF. The genes are TRBV18 and TRBJ2-2, with 14 bases identical to TRBD2. CDR3 length equals 17 residues. Trimming removed 1 base from V and 5 bases from J; junction bases left unmatched: 3. CDR1 and CDR2 (germline): KGHSH, LQKENI.

The chain is built from TRBV28 and TRBJ1-5; 9 bases align to TRBD1. Germline V lookup: CDR1 MDHEN, CDR2 SYDVKM. The CDR3 is 14 amino acids. Unmatched junction bases numbered 1, after V lost 2 bases and J lost 5 bases. CDR3 residues: CASSLRDRDQPQHF. The CDR3, as DNA: TGTGCCAGCAGTTTACGGGACAGGGATCAGCCCCAGCATTTT.

This clone has just one count. The chain combines TRBV10-2 with TRBJ2-1; the match to TRBD2 covers 8 bases. CDR1 and CDR2 (germline): WSHSY, SAAADI. This CDR3 is built from 14 residues. Germline trimming cut 6 bases from V and 2 bases from J; bases unmatched to any gene: 3. In nucleotides, the CDR3 is TGCGCCAGCAGCCCAGCGGGGGCCTACAATGAGCAGTTCTTC. It encodes CASSPAGAYNEQFF.

The chain carries TRBV13 and TRBJ2-1; TRBD2 might be the D (5 bases). The V end was cut by 5 bases, the J end by 6 bases, with 14 bases between. Per the germline V gene, CDR1 is PRHDT and CDR2 is FYEKMQ (reference sequence). CDR3 length: 14 residues. CDR3 residues: CASSAALVSNEQFF. CDR3 DNA sequence: TGTGCCAGCAGCGCGGCACTAGTTAGCAATGAGCAGTTCTTC.

The V call is TRBV4-2, the J call TRBJ2-2; 9 nucleotides line up with TRBD2. Germline values: CDR1 LGHNA, CDR2 YNFKEQ. The V and J ends lost 1 base and 1 base, in that order; junction bases with no gene match: 4. This CDR3 comprises 17 residues. CDR3 residues: CASSQGPAGGNTGELFF. Written as DNA, the CDR3 is TGTGCCAGCAGCCAAGGGCCAGCGGGAGGGAACACCGGGGAGCTGTTTTTT.

The chain uses TRBV6-6 and TRBJ1-5, with D perhaps TRBD1 (6 bases). The CDR3 has 14 residues. Germline V gene sequence: CDR1 MNHNY, CDR2 SVGAGI (reference sequence). Trimming shortened V by 0 bases and J by 4 bases, and 7 bases separated the two germline ends. Here the CDR3 reads CASSYSGQNQPQHF. In nucleotides, the CDR3 is TGTGCCAGCAGTTACTCCGGACAGAATCAGCCCCAGCATTTT.

This chain links TRBV2 with TRBJ1-1; D unresolved. The CDR3 has 13 amino acids. From germline, CDR1 is SNHLY and CDR2 FYNNEI. Trimming took 5 bases from V and 1 from J, leaving 8 bases between them. CDR3 in amino acids: CASSPTANTEAFF. CDR3 nucleotides: TGTGCCAGCAGTCCTACAGCGAACACTGAAGCTTTCTTT.

The J gene is TRBJ2-7, the V gene TRBV27, with TRBD1 identical over 11 bases. Trimming cost V 1 base and J 3 bases; bases outside gene matches: 5. The CDR3 has 16 amino acids. The V gene's germline CDR1 is MNHEY and CDR2 SMNVEV (reference sequence). For the CDR3, the DNA is TGTGCCAGCAGTTTATATGGACAGGGGGCATACTACGAGCAGTACTTC. Translation: CASSLYGQGAYYEQYF.

This clone was counted only a few times. The genes are TRBV7-9 and TRBJ2-7, with 14 bases identical to TRBD2. V was clipped by 5 bases and J by 2 bases; unmatched bases: 8. In germline, CDR1 is SEHNR, CDR2 FQNEAQ (reference sequence). This CDR3 spans 17 amino acids. The CDR3 sequence: CASSDGTSGSKPYEQYF. The CDR3 nucleotides read TGTGCCAGCAGCGACGGGACTAGCGGGAGCAAACCCTACGAGCAGTACTTC.